Here is one TCR beta chain with its context. The entry originates in a study of blood T cell repertoires in COVID-19. This CDR3 contains 12 residues. Germline values: CDR1 SQVTM, CDR2 ANQGSEA. J lost 4 bases, V lost 6 bases, and 1 base had no gene match. In the original analysis: Nucleated cell counts were estimated from reference gene primer amplification. Libraries were prepared by immunoSEQ multiplex PCR; TCRdb keeps only in-frame clonotypes and omits some of them. That table gives V, J and clone size, and the DNA gave D and trimming. This sample has roughly 120,000 clones, with around 90% found just once.

The chain recombines TRBV29-1 with TRBJ1-1; 11 bases are a match to TRBD1. This receptor was taken from a human donor in a cohort sampled during active COVID-19. Material for sequencing was peripheral blood. In DNA, the CDR3 is TGCAGCGTCGGACAGGGGGCCACTGAAGCTTTCTTT. This encodes CSVGQGATEAFF.